This record looks at one T cell receptor beta chain sequence and its context. This sample was taken from a study of OX40 agonist ivuxolimab in advanced cancers. About the study: Ivuxolimab, an agonistic anti-OX40 (CD134) antibody, was given to patients. Administration of intravenous ivuxolimab to patients occurred every 2 weeks at 0.01 to 10 mg/kg. Partial responses were seen in three patients, one with hepatocellular carcinoma and two with cutaneous melanoma.

Autoimmune disease history or systemic immunosuppression meant exclusion. Clones were sequenced by immunoSEQ multiplex PCR, and TCRdb holds only the in-frame ones, with some missing. The table includes approximately 98,000 clones, about 80% detected once. Germline V gene lookup returns CDR1 SEHNR and CDR2 FQNEAQ (reference sequence). CDR3 length equals 15 residues. The V and J ends lost 1 base and 1 base respectively, with 10 bases between them. The rearrangement links TRBV7-9 to TRBJ1-1; no clear D. The source was CD4+ or CD8+ T cells sorted from blood, collected in a trial of the OX40 agonist ivuxolimab. The TCR comes from an adult with an advanced solid tumor such as melanoma, head and neck, liver or kidney cancer. The DNA of the CDR3 is TGTGCCAGCAGCTTAGTGATAGGAAGGAACACTGAAGCTTTCTTT. Its translation: CASSLVIGRNTEAFF.